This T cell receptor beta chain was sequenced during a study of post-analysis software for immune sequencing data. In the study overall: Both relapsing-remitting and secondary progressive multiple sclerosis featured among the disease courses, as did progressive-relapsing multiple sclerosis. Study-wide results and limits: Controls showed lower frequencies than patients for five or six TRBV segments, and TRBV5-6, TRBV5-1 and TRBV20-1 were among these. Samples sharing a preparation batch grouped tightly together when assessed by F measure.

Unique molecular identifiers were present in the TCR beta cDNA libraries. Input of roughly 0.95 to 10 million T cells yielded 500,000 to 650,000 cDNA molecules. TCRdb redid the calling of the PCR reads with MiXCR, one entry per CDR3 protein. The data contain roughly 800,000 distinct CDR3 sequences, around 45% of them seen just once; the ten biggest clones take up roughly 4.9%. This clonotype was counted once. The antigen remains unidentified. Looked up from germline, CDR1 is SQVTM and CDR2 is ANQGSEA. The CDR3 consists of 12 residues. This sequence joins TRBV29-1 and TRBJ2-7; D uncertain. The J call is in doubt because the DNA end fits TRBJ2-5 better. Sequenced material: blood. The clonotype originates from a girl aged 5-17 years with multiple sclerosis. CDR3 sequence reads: CNSGVVGETQYF. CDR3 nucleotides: TGCAACTCCGGAGTTGTGGGTGAGACCCAGTACTTC.